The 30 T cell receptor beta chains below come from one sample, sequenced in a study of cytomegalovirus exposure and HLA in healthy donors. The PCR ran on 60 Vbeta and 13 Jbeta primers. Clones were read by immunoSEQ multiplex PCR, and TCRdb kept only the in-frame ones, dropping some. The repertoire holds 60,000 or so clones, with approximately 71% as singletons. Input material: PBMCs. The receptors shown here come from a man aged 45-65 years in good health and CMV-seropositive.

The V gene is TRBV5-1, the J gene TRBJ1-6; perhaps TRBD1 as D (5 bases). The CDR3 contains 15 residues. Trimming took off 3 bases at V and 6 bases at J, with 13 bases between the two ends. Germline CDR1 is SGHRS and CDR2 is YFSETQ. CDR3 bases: TGCGCCAGCAGCTATTCGACAGACAGTAATTCACCCCTCCACTTT. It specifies CASSYSTDSNSPLHF.

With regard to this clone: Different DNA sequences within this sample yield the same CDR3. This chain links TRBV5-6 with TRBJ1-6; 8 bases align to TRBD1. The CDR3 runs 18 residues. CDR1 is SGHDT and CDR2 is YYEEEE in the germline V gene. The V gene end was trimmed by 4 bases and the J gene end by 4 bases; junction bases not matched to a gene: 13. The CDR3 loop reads CASSPGTGKWGYNSPLHF. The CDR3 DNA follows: TGTGCCAGCAGCCCCGGGACAGGCAAATGGGGTTATAATTCACCCCTCCACTTT.

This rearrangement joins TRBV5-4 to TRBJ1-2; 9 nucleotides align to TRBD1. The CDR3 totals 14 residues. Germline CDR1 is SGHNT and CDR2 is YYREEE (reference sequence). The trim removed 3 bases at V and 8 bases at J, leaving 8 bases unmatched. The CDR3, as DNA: TGTGCCAGCAGCTCCCGGGGACAGGGAGGCGGCTACACCTTC. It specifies CASSSRGQGGGYTF.

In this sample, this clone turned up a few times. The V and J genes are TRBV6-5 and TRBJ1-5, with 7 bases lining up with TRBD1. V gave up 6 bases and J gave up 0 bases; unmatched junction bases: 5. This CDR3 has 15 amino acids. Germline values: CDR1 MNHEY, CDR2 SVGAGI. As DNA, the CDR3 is TGTGCCAGCAGACCACAGGGGTATAGCAATCAGCCCCAGCATTTT. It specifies CASRPQGYSNQPQHF.

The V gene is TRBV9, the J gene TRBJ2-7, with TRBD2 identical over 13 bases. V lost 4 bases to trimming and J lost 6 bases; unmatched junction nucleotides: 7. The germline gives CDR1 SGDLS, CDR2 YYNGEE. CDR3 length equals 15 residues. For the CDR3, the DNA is TGTGCCAGCAGCCCCGCCGGGACTAGCGGGACCGAGCAGTACTTC. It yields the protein CASSPAGTSGTEQYF.

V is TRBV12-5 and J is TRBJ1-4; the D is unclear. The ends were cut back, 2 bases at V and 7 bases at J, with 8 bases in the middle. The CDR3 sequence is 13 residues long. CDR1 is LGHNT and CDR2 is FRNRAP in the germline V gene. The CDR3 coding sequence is TGTGCTAGTGGTTTGCTTGCGGGTGAAAAACTGTTTTTT. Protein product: CASGLLAGEKLFF.

The CDR3 loop is CASSLDGPRDTGELFF. DNA for the CDR3: TGCGCCAGCAGCTTGGACGGCCCTCGGGACACCGGGGAGCTGTTTTTT. J is TRBJ2-2 and V is TRBV5-1; D unclear. The CDR3 totals 16 residues. Between the trimmed V and J ends, which lost 0 bases and 3 bases, there was a span of 12 bases. The germline gives CDR1 SGHRS, CDR2 YFSETQ.

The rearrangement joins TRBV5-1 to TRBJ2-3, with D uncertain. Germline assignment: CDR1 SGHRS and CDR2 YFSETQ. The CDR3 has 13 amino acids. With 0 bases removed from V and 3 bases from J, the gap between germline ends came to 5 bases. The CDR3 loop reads CASSLEQTDTQYF. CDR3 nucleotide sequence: TGCGCCAGCAGCTTGGAACAGACAGATACGCAGTATTTT.

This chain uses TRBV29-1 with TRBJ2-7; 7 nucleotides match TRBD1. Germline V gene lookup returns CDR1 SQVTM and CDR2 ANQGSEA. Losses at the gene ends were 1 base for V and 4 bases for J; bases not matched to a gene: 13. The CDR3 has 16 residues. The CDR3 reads CSVEVSPTGAVYEQYF. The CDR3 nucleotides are TGCAGCGTTGAAGTCTCACCCACAGGGGCGGTATACGAGCAGTACTTC.

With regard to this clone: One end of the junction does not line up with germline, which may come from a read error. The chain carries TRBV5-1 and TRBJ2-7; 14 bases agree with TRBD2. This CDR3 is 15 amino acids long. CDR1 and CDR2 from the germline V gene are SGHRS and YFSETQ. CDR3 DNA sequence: TGCGCCAGCAGCATGGGACTAGCGGGAGTGGGGGAGCAGCACTTC. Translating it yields CASSMGLAGVGEQHF.

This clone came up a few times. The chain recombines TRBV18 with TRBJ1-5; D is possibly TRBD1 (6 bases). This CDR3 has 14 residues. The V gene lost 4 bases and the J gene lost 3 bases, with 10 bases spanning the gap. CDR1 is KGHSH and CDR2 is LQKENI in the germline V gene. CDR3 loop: CASSQGVDNQPQHF. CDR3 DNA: TGTGCCAGCTCACAGGGGGTGGACAATCAGCCCCAGCATTTT.

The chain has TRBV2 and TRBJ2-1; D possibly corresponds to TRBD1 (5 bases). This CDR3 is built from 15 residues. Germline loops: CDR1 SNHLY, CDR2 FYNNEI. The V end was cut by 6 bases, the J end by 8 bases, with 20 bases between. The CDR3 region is CASSDPPQIGDEQFF. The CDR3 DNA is TGTGCCAGCAGCGACCCCCCCCAGATAGGGGATGAGCAGTTCTTC.

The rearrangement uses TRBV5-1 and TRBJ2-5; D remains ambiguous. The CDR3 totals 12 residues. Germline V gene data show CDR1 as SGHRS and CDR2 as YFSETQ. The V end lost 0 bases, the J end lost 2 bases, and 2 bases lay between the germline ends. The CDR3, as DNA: TGCGCCAGCAGCTTGGCTCAAGAGACCCAGTACTTC. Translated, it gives CASSLAQETQYF.

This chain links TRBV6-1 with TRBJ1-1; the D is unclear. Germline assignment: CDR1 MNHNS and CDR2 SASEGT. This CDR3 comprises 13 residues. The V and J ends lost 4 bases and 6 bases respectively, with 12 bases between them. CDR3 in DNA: TGTGCCAGCAGTGCCGGGAGGGTGGCTGAAGCTTTCTTT. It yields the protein CASSAGRVAEAFF.

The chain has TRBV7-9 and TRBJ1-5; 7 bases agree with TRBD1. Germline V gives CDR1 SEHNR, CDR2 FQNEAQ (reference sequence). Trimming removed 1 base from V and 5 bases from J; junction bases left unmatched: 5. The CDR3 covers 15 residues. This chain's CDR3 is CASSLVGTGDQPQHF. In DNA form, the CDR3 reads TGTGCCAGCAGCTTAGTGGGAACAGGGGATCAGCCCCAGCATTTT.

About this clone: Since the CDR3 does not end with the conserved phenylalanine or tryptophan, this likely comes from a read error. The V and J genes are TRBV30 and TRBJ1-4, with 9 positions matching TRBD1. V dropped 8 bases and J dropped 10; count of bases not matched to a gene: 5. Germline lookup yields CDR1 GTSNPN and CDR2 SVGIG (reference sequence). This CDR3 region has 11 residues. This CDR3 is CAQQQGAKLFV. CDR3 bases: TGTGCCCAACAACAGGGGGCAAAACTGTTTGTT.

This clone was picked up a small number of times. The CDR3 loop reads CAIRTGTGETQYF. CDR3 bases: TGTGCCATCAGGACAGGGACAGGAGAGACCCAGTACTTC. The rearrangement uses TRBV10-3 and TRBJ2-5; TRBD1 aligns across 8 bases. The trim removed 6 bases at V and 4 bases at J, leaving 4 bases unmatched. The CDR3 loop spans 13 amino acids. Looked up from germline, CDR1 is ENHRY and CDR2 is SYGVKD.

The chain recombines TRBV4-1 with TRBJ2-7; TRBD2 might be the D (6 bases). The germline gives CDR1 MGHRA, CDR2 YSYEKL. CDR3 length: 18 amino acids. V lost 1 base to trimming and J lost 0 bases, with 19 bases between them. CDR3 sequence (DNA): TGCGCCAGCAGCCAAGCTCGCAGCCGGGACTCGTTCTCCTACGAGCAGTACTTC. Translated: CASSQARSRDSFSYEQYF.

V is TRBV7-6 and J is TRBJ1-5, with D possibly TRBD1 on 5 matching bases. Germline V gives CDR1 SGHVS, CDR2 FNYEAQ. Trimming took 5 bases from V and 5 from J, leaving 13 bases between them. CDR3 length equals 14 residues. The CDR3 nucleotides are TGTGCCAGCAGCCTGACAGACGCGGATCAGCCCCAGCATTTT. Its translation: CASSLTDADQPQHF.

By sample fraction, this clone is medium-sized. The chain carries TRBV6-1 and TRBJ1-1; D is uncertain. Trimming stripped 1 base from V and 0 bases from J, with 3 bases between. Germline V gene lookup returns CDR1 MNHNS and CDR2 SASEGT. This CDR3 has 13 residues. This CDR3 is CASSEDMNTEAFF. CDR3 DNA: TGTGCCAGCAGTGAAGATATGAACACTGAAGCTTTCTTT.

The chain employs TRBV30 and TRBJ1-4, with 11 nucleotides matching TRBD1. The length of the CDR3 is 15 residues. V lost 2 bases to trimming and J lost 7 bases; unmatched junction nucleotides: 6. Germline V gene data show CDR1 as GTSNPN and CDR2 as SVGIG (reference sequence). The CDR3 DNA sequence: TGTGCCTGGAGTCTCGGGACAGGGGGTTCTGAAAAACTGTTTTTT. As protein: CAWSLGTGGSEKLFF.

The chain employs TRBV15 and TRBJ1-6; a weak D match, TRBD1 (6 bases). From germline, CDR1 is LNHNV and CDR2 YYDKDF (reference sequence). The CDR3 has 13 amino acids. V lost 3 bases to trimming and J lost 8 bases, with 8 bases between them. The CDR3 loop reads CATSSRTDSPLHF. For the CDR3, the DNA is TGTGCCACCAGCAGTAGGACAGATTCACCCCTCCACTTT. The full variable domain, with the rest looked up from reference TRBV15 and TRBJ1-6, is DAMVIQNPRYQVTQFGKPVTLSCSQTLNHNVMYWYQQKSSQAPKLLFHYYDKDFNNEADTPDNFQSRRPNTSFCFLDIRSPGLGDTAMYLCATSSRTDSPLHFGNGTRLTVT.

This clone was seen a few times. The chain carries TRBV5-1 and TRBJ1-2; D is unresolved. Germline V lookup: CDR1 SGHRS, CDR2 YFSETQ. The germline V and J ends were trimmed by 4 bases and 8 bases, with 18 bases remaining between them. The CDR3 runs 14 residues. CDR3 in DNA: TGCGCCAGCAGCCCCCGGACGGACTTTCAGGGCTACACCTTC. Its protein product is CASSPRTDFQGYTF.

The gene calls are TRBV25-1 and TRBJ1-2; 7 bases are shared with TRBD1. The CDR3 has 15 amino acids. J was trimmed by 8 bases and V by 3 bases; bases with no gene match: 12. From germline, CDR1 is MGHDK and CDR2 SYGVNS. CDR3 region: CASSDPGQPSSGYTF. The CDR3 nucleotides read TGTGCCAGCAGTGATCCGGGACAGCCGAGCAGCGGCTACACCTTC.

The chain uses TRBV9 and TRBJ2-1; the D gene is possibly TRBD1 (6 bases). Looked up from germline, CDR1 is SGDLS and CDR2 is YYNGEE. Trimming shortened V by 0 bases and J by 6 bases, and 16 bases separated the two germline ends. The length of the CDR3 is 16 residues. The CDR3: CASSVGATSGVNEQFF. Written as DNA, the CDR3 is TGTGCCAGCAGCGTAGGGGCGACCTCAGGGGTCAATGAGCAGTTCTTC.

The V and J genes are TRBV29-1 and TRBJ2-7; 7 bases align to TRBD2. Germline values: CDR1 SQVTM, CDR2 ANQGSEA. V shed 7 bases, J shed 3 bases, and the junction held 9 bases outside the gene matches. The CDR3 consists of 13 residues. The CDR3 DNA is TGCAGCGCCTGGGCGGGAGTAAACTACGAGCAGTACTTC. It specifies CSAWAGVNYEQYF.

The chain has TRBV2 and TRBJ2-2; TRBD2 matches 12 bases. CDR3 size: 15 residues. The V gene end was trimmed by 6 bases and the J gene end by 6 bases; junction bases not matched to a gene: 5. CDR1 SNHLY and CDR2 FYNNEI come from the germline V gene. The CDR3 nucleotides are TGTGCCAGCAGGTTGACTAGCGGGAGTTCCGGGGAGCTGTTTTTT. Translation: CASRLTSGSSGELFF.

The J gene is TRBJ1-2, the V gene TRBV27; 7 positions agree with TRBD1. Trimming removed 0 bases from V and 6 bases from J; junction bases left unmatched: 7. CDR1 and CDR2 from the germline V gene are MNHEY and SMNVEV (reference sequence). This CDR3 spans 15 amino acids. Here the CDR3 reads CASSLSTQGENGYTF. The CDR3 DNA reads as TGTGCCAGCAGTTTATCTACCCAGGGGGAGAATGGCTACACCTTC.

The CDR3 DNA reads as TGCGCCAGCAGCCAAGGGGGGACAGTATCTCAGCCCCAGCATTTT. It encodes CASSQGGTVSQPQHF. This chain uses TRBV4-1 with TRBJ1-5; the match to TRBD1 covers 7 bases. The germline V gene encodes CDR1 MGHRA and CDR2 YSYEKL. J was trimmed by 6 bases and V by 1 base; bases with no gene match: 6. The CDR3 contains 15 residues.

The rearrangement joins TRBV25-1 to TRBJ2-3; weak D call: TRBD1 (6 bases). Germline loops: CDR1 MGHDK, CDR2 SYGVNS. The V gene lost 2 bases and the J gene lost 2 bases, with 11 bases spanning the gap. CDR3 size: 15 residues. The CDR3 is CASSEPDRLTDTQYF. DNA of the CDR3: TGTGCCAGCAGTGAACCGGACAGACTCACAGATACGCAGTATTTT. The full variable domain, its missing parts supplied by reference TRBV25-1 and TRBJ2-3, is EADIYQTPRYLVIGTGKKITLECSQTMGHDKMYWYQQDPGMELHLIHYSYGVNSTEKGDLSSESTVSRIRTEHFPLTLESARPSHTSQYLCASSEPDRLTDTQYFGPGTRLTVL.